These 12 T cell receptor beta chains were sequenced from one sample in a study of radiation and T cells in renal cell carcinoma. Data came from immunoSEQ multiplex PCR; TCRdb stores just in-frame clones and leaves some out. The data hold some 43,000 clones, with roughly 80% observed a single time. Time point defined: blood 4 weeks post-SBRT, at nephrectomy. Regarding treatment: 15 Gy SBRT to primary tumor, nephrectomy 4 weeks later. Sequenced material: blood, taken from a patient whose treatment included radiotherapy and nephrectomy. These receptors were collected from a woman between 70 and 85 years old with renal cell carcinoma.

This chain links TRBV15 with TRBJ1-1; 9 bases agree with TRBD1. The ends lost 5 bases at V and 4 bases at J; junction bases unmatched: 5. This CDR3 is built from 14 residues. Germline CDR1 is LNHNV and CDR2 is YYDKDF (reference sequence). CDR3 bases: TGTGCCACCAGCGGGCAGACAGGGGGCACTGAAGCTTTCTTT. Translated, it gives CATSGQTGGTEAFF.

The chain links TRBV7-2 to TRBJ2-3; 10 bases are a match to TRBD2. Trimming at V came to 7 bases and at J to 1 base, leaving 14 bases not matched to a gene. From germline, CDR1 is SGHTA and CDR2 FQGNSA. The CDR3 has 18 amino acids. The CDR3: CASTDPPLAGGRTDTQYF. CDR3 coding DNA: TGTGCCAGCACCGACCCTCCTTTAGCGGGAGGACGCACAGATACGCAGTATTTT. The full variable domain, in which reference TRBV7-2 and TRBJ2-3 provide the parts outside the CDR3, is GAGVSQSPSNKVTEKGKDVELRCDPISGHTALYWYRQSLGQGLEFLIYFQGNSAPDKSGLPSDRFSAERTGGSVSTLTIQRTQQEDSAVYLCASTDPPLAGGRTDTQYFGPGTRLTVL.

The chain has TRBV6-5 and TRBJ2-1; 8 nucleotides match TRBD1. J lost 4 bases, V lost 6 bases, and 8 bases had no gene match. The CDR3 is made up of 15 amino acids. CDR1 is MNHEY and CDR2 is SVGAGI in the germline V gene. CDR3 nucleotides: TGTGCCAGCAGCCTCGGACAGGGAAGGTACAATGAGCAGTTCTTC. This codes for CASSLGQGRYNEQFF.

CDR3 protein: CATKQTGMGETQYF. The CDR3 DNA is TGTGCCACAAAGCAAACAGGGATGGGAGAGACCCAGTACTTC. V usage is TRBV6-6 and J usage is TRBJ2-5; weak D call: TRBD1 (6 bases). V lost 10 bases to trimming and J lost 4 bases, with 19 bases between them. The germline gives CDR1 MNHNY, CDR2 SVGAGI (reference sequence). The CDR3 length is 14 residues.

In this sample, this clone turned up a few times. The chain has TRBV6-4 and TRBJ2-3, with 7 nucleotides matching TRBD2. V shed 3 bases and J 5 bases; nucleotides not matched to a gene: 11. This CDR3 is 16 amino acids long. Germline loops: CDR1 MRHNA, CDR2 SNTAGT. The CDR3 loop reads CASSEGGALAIDTQYF. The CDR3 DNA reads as TGTGCCAGCAGTGAGGGTGGTGCACTAGCGATAGATACGCAGTATTTT.

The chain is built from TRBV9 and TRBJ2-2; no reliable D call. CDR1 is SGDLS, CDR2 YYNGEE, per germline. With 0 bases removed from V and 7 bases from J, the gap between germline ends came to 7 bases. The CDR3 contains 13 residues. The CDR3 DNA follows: TGTGCCAGCAGCGTAGAAGCAGGCGGGGAGCTGTTTTTT. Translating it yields CASSVEAGGELFF.

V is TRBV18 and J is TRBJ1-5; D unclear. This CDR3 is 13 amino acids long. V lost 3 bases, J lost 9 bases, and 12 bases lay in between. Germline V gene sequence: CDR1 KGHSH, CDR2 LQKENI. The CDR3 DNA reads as TGTGCCAGCTCACCCAAAGTATGGCCGCCCCAGCATTTT. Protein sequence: CASSPKVWPPQHF.

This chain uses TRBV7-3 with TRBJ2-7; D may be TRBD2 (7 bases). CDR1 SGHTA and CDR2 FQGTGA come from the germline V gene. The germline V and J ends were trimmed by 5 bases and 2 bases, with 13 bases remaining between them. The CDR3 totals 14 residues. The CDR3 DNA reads TGTGCCAGCAGCCCCGGGGGGCCTACCTACGAGCAGTACTTC. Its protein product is CASSPGGPTYEQYF.

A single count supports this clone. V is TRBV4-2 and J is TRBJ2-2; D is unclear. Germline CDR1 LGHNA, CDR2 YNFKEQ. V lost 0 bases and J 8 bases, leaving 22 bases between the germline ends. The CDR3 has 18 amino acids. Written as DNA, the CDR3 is TGTGCCAGCAGCCAAGATAAAGTAGGACCGAGTCATGGTGGGGAGCTGTTTTTT. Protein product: CASSQDKVGPSHGGELFF.

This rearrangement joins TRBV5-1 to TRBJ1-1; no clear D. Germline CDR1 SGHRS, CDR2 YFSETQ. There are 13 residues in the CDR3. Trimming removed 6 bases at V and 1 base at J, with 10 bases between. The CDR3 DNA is TGCGCCAGCAAAGCAGGAACGAACACTGAAGCTTTCTTT. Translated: CASKAGTNTEAFF.

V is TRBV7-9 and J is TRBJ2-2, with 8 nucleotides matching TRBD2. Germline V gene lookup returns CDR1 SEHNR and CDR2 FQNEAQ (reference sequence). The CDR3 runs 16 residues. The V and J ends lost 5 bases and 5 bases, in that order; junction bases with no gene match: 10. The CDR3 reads CASSPTSGRSTGELFF. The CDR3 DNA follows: TGTGCCAGCAGCCCCACTAGCGGACGTTCAACCGGGGAGCTGTTTTTT.

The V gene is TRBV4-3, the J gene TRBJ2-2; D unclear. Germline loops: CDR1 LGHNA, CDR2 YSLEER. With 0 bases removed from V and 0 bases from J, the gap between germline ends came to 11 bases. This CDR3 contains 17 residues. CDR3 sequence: CASSQEISSSNTGELFF. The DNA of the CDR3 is TGCGCCAGCAGCCAAGAGATCTCTTCCTCGAACACCGGGGAGCTGTTTTTT.